This T cell receptor beta chain was sequenced in a study of CD8+ T cells in alopecia areata. Study-wide context: By percentage of affected scalp area, the severity of treated patients was scored.

Study results and caveats: In scalp and blood, many expanded lesional clones persisted during tofacitinib. Tissue-resident alphabeta T cells belonging to normal skin likewise get sequenced within scalp specimens.

V lost 6 bases, J lost 2 bases, and 2 bases stayed unmatched. The germline V gene encodes CDR1 ENHRY and CDR2 SYGVKD. The CDR3 extends over 13 amino acids. Treatment here: oral pan-JAK inhibitor, 5-10 mg twice daily. Peripheral blood and lesional scalp punch biopsies came from alopecia areata patients. Extraction of RNA preceded its reverse transcription into cDNA, which served as the sequencing template. Profiled with immunoSEQ multiplex PCR; TCRdb holds only in-frame clones, not every one. Of approximately 210,000 clones in the sample, about three fifths are singletons; the top ten hold 1.3%. A note on this clone: Its cognate antigen is unknown.

The sample was CD4+ T cells sorted from blood, taken around week 49, from a patient treated with tofacitinib. This TCR came from a human donor with alopecia areata. The V and J genes are TRBV10-3 and TRBJ2-7, with TRBD1 matching over 9 bases. CDR3 sequence (DNA): TGTGCCATCAGACAGGGGGCTCCCTACGAGCAGTACTTC. It specifies CAIRQGAPYEQYF.